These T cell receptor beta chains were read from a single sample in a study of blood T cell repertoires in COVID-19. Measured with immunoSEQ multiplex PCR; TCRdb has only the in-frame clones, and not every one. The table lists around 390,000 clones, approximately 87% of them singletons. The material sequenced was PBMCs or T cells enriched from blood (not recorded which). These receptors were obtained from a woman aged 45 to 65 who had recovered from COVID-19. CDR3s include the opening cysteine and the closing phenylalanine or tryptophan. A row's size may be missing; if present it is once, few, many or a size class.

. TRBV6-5 CASSYSGRSGQHF
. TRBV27 CASSLTGGFATNEKLFF
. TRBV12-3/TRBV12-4 CASSSSRGYGYTF
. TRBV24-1 CATSDPSGGPSDTQYF
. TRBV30 CAWSTRVEQPQHF
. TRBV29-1 CSVGTGGVNQPQHF
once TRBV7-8 CASSLGVGTGAEAFF
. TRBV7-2 CASSLDPGNYGYTF
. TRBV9 CASSAGWTGVYEQYF
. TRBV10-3 CAISGGTGGEYGYTF
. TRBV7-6 CASSLYSGGTSYEQYF
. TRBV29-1 CSVVQVDYGYTF
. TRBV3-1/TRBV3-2 CASRGLAGGQETQYF
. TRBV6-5 CASTSGYGYTF
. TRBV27 CASSPPGQMTYEQYF
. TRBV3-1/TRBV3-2 CASSRGTVTYDEQYF
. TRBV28 CASSYPAALWPEAFF
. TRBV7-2 CASSLDRTGTGYTF
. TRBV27 CASSLMRETEAFF
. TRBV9 CASSVAGQGYTF
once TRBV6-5 CASMMFSTEAFF
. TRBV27 CASSKLGGPAAGNTIYF
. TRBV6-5 CASSVQGDQPQHF
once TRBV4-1 CASSQDRQNYGYTF
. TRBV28 CASSSRTGRGNNEQFF
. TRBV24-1 CASSSDRGPQFF
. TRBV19 CASSIDTLSYEQYF
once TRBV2 CASMLTSGDYNEQFF
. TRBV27 CASSFYALSPNTEAFF
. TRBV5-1 CASNTGTGLNSPLHF
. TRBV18 CASSPEYNTAGELFF
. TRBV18 CASSLLGGEDTYGYTF
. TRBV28 CASREEDTEAFF
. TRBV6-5 CATAGRRNTGELFF
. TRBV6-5 CASRAGGGTEAFF
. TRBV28 CASSRDRGSYEQYF
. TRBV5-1 CASSLRQGHGEQYF
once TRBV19 CASSPQGRTRNTEAFF
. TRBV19 CASSIAVGQPALF
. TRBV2 CASHPGQGNNSPLHF
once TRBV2 CASNLAGYYEQYF
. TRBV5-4 CASSTVTGGRTSGANVLTF
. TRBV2 CASSVSGGATDTQYF
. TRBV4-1 CASSQEGRPGYRHSPLHF
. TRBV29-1 CSVARAMDTQYF
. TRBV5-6 CASSLTGTNEQFF